This T cell receptor beta chain is from a study of cytomegalovirus exposure and HLA in healthy donors. A remark on this clone: Its specificity is not known.

Study-level points and caveats: Later analysis showed most CMV-associated TCR beta chains appearing HLA-restricted. HLA allele associations emerged for some 16,000 TCR beta sequences in a later analysis, at 0.05 false discovery rate.

The PCR employed 60 Vbeta primers together with 13 Jbeta primers. Sequencing was performed with immunoSEQ multiplex PCR; in TCRdb, only in-frame clones are kept and a portion is missing. The data hold 140,000 to 150,000 clones, with 80% observed a single time. CDR3 length equals 14 residues. Trimming took 3 bases from V and 6 from J; bases not matched to a gene: 9. Per the germline V gene, CDR1 is GTSNPN and CDR2 is SVGIG (reference sequence). Sequenced input: PBMCs. The sequence was collected from a man aged 35 to 55 in good health and CMV-seronegative. The chain uses TRBV30 and TRBJ1-2; 8 nucleotides align to TRBD1. Here the CDR3 reads CAWRKGRGLHGYTF. The DNA of the CDR3 is TGTGCCTGGAGAAAGGGCAGGGGGCTTCATGGCTACACCTTC. Together with reference TRBV30 and TRBJ1-2, the CDR3 gives the full variable domain: SQTIHQWPATLVQPVGSPLSLECTVEGTSNPNLYWYRQAAGRGLQLLFYSVGIGQISSEVPQNLSASRPQDRQFILSSKKLLLSDSGFYLCAWRKGRGLHGYTFGSGTRLTVV.